These 7 T cell receptor delta chains came from one sample sequenced in a study of Vδ1+ human thymocytes. No antigen has been identified for these receptors. Study conclusions and caveats: Highly polyclonal TRG and TRD repertoires with Gaussian CDR3 length distributions appeared in thymus.

RNA was extracted from the cells and then reverse transcribed. Multiplex PCR used pooled V-gene forward primers and a constant-region reverse primer to amplify CDR3s. TCRdb called clones anew from the multiplex PCR reads with CATT. The sample yields more than 25,000 delta-chain clones, 7.4% seen once. Sequencing was done on a sample of Vdelta1+ gamma-delta thymocytes from the thymus. Sample subset: FACS-sorted CD3+ TCRalphabeta- TCRVdelta1+ TCRVdelta2- thymocytes. Receptor source: a girl in the first two years of life who had congenital heart surgery.

The J gene was recorded as TRDJ1; no V gene was called; the DNA was not compared with TRDD3, the D call given in the table. The CDR3 totals 19 residues. CDR3 amino acids: CALGELFPPVLTNTDKLIF. The CDR3 DNA sequence: TGTGCTCTTGGGGAACTGTTCCCGCCAGTACTGACCAACACCGATAAACTCATCTTT.

This clone showed up just a few times. V gene TRDV1 combines with J gene TRDJ1, with D tentatively TRDD3 (6 bases). The CDR3 contains 15 residues. Germline V lookup: CDR1 TSWWSYY, CDR2 QGS. Trimming stripped 1 base from V and 9 bases from J, with 18 bases between. The CDR3 sequence: CALGEPRLLVGELIF. In DNA, the CDR3 is TGTGCTCTTGGGGAACCGCGCTTACTGGTGGGGGAACTCATCTTT.

The J gene is TRDJ1, the V gene TRDV1; D remains ambiguous. No J gene was available from TCRdb, and it was assigned here by a germline match of the DNA. The germline CDR1 and CDR2 sequences are TSWWSYY and QGS. V gave up 0 bases and J gave up 0 bases, with 11 bases separating them. This CDR3 is 16 amino acids long. CDR3 DNA sequence: TGTGCTCTTGGGGAACTAGTTCTAGGGGACACCGATAAACTCATCTTT. Residues: CALGELVLGDTDKLIF.

This clone was observed a handful of times. The chain links TRDV3 to TRDJ1; 8 nucleotides align to TRDD3. Germline trimming cut 4 bases from V and 1 base from J; bases unmatched to any gene: 23. Germline assignment: CDR1 TVYSNPD and CDR2 GDNSRS (reference sequence). The CDR3 loop spans 19 amino acids. The CDR3, as DNA: TGTGCCTCCCCACCTCTCCTAGGGTGGGGGATGCCCTTCACCGATAAACTCATCTTT. Its protein is CASPPLLGWGMPFTDKLIF.

This clone occurred a few times. J is TRDJ1 and V is TRDV2; a possible D gene is TRDD3 (5 bases). Germline assignment: CDR1 GEAIGNYY and CDR2 EKD. This CDR3 comprises 13 residues. V lost 3 bases, J lost 4 bases, and 11 bases lay in between. The CDR3 spells CACDPTGIDKLIF. CDR3 in DNA: TGTGCCTGTGACCCAACTGGAATCGATAAACTCATCTTT.

This clone came up a few times. The gene calls are TRDV1 and TRDJ1; D ambiguous. CDR1 is TSWWSYY, CDR2 QGS, per germline. The CDR3 has 16 residues. V shed 2 bases and J shed 0 bases, with 13 bases lying between them. This CDR3 is CALGEGRFPNTDKLIF. In DNA, the CDR3 is TGTGCTCTTGGGGAAGGTAGGTTCCCTAACACCGATAAACTCATCTTT.

This sequence joins TRDV1 and TRDJ1; D is unclear. The CDR3 is 18 residues long. V lost 2 bases and J 0 bases, leaving 19 bases between the germline ends. Germline V CDR1 and CDR2: TSWWSYY, QGS. This chain's CDR3 is CALGEFLSSAEYTDKLIF. The CDR3 DNA sequence: TGTGCTCTTGGGGAATTTTTATCCTCCGCCGAGTACACCGATAAACTCATCTTT.